This TCR beta chain was sequenced during a study of technical replicates of blood from a few donors. Trimming took off 5 bases at V and 14 bases at J, with 13 bases between the two ends. Germline V gene lookup returns CDR1 MNHEY and CDR2 SVGAGI. The CDR3 has 11 residues. Sequencing was performed with immunoSEQ multiplex PCR; in TCRdb, only in-frame clones are kept and a portion is missing. The table records 65,000 to 85,000 clones, about 92% of them present only once. The receptor was derived from a human donor in good health. The V and J genes are TRBV6-5 and TRBJ2-1; D might be TRBD1 (6 bases). Specimen: T cells isolated from PBMCs. CDR3 DNA sequence: TGTGCCAGCAGTCGGGACCACAGGGAGTTCTTC. Translated, it gives CASSRDHREFF.